This TCR beta chain was captured in a study of blood T cell repertoires in COVID-19. Profiling relied on immunoSEQ multiplex PCR, and the TCRdb table lists in-frame clones only, not all of them. The sample consists of under 250,000 clones, just under 85% of them appearing once. From germline, CDR1 is SGHTA and CDR2 FQGTGA. Losses at the gene ends were 3 bases for V and 5 bases for J; bases not matched to a gene: 8. The CDR3 has 16 residues. The chain couples TRBV7-3 to TRBJ2-3; 10 bases match TRBD2. The sample was peripheral blood. This clonotype was obtained from a woman aged 55-70 years with active or convalescent COVID-19. CDR3 sequence (DNA): TGTGCCAGCAGCTTTGGCCCACTAGCGGGATTAGATACGCAGTATTTT. It translates to CASSFGPLAGLDTQYF.